This T cell receptor beta chain was recorded in a study of blood T cell repertoires in COVID-19. V lost 4 bases and J 3 bases, leaving 13 bases between the germline ends. CDR3 size: 14 residues. The germline CDR1 and CDR2 sequences are SGHRS and YFSETQ. Methods used by the authors: The authors estimated nucleated cell counts from reference gene primer amplification. The method was immunoSEQ multiplex PCR; TCRdb's version includes in-frame clones alone and lacks a portion of them. That table gives V, J and clone size, and the DNA gave D and trimming. The data contain hundreds of thousands of clones, approximately 86% of them seen just once; the ten biggest clones take up roughly 6.6%. Recruited during active infection, patients (from Seattle) were subsequently followed longitudinally.

The sequenced sample was peripheral blood. The sequence was collected from a woman aged 55-75 years with COVID-19, enrolled during active disease. The gene calls are TRBV5-1 and TRBJ1-2; D might be TRBD1 (6 bases). The CDR3 DNA reads as TGCGCCAGCAGCATCCCTCGACAGGACTATGGCTACACCTTC. Residues: CASSIPRQDYGYTF.